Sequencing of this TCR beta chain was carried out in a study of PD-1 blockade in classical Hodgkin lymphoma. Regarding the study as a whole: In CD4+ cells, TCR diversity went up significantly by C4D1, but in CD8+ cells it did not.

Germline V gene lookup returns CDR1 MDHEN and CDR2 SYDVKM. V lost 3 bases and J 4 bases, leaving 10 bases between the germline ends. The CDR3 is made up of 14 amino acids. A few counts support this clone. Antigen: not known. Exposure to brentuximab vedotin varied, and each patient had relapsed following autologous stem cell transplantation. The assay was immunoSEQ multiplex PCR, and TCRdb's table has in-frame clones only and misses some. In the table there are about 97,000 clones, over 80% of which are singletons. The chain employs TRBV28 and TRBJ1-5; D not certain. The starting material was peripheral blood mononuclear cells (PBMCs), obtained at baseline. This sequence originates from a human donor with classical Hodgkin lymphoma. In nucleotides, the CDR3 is TGTGCCAGCAGTTTCTCGGGAGCTAATCAGCCCCAGCATTTT. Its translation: CASSFSGANQPQHF.